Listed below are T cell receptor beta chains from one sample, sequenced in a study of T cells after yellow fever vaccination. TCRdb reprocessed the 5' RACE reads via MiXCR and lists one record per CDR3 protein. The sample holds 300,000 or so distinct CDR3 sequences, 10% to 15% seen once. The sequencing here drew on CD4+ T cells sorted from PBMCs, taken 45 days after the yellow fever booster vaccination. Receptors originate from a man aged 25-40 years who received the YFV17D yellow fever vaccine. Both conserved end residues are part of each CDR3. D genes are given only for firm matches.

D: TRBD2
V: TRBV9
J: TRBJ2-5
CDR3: CASSLTASGESETQYF

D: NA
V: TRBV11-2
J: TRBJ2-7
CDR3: CASSLYSEQYF

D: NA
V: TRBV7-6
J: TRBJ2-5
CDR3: CASSARGETQYF

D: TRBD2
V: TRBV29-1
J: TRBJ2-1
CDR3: CSGTPGLGEQFF

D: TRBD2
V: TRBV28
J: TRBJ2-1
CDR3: CASSRSGRYNEQFF

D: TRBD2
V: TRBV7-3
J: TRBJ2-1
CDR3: CASSLGFSGSVRAVQFF

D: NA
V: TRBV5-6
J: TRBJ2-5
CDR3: CASTDDRGGQTQYF

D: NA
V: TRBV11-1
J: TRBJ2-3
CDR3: CASSETSGSWDTQYF

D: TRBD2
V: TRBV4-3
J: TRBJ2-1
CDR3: CASSQDWVAGKGNEQFF

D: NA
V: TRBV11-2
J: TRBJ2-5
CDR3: CASSLEPEGTQYF